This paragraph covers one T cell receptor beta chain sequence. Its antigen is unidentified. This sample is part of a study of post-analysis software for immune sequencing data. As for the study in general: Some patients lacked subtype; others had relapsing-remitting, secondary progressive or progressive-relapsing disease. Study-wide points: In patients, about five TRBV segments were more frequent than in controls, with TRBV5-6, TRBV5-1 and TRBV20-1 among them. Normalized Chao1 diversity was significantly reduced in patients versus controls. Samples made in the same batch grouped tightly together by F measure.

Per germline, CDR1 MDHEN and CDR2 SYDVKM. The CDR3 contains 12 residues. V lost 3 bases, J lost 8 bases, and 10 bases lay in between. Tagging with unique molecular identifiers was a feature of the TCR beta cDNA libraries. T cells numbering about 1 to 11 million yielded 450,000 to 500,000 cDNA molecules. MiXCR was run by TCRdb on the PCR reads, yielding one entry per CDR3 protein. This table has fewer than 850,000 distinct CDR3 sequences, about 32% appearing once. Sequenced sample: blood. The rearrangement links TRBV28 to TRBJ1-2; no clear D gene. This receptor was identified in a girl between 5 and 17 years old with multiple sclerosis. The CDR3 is CASSFPPGGYTF. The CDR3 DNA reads TGTGCCAGCAGTTTCCCCCCGGGAGGCTACACCTTC.